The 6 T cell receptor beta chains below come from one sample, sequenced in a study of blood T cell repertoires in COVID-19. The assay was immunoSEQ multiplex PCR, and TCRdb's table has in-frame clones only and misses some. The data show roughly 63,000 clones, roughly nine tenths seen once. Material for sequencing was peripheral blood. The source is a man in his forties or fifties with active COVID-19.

The CDR3 sequence: CASSLGQGGMNTEAFF. In DNA, the CDR3 is TGCGCCAGCAGCTTGGGTCAGGGAGGGATGAACACTGAAGCTTTCTTT. The chain employs TRBV5-1 and TRBJ1-1, with D maybe TRBD1 (5 bases). Trimming pared 0 bases from V and 0 bases from J, leaving 12 bases between. The CDR3 length is 16 residues. In germline, CDR1 is SGHRS, CDR2 YFSETQ.

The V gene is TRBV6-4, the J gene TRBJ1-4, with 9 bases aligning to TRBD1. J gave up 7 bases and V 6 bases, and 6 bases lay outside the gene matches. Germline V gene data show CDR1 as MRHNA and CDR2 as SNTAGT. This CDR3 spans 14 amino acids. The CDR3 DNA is TGTGCCAGCAGCCCGGACAGGGGATCTGAAAAACTGTTTTTT. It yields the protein CASSPDRGSEKLFF.

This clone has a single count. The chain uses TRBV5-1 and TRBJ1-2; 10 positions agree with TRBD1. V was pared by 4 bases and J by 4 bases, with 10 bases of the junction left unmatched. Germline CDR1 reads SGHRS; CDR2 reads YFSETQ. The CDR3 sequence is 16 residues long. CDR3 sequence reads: CASSPGGTGDFYGYTF. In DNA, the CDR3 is TGCGCCAGCAGCCCGGGGGGGACAGGGGACTTCTATGGCTACACCTTC. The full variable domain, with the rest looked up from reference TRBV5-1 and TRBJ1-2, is KAGVTQTPRYLIKTRGQQVTLSCSPISGHRSVSWYQQTPGQGLQFLFEYFSETQRNKGNFPGRFSGRQFSNSRSEMNVSTLELGDSALYLCASSPGGTGDFYGYTFGSGTRLTVV.

CDR3 protein: CASSPRGYEQFF. As DNA, the CDR3 is TGTGCCAGCAGCCCTCGAGGTTATGAGCAGTTCTTC. The chain employs TRBV11-2 and TRBJ2-1, with D hard to call. Trimming left V 5 bases short and J 8 bases short, with 10 bases between. CDR1 and CDR2 from the germline V gene are SGHAT and FQNNGV. The CDR3 contains 12 residues.

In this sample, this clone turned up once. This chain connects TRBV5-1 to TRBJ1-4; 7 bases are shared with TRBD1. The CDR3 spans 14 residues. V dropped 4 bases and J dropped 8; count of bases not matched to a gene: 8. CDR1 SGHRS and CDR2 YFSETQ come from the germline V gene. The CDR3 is CASSRTGVDEKLFF. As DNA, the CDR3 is TGCGCCAGCAGCCGGACAGGAGTAGACGAAAAACTGTTTTTT.

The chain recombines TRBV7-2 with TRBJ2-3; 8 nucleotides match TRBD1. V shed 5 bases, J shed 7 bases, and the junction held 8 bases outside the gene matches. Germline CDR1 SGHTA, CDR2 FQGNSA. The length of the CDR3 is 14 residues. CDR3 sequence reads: CASSPGQGSYTQYF. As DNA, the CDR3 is TGTGCCAGCAGCCCCGGACAGGGATCATATACGCAGTATTTT.